This paragraph covers one T cell receptor (beta chain) sequence. The antigen is not known. The primer mix had 60 Vbeta and 13 Jbeta primers. The assay was immunoSEQ multiplex PCR, and TCRdb's table has in-frame clones only and misses some. This sample has about 110,000 clones, with 65% to 80% found just once. These data are taken from a study of cytomegalovirus exposure and HLA in healthy donors. Looking at the study overall: Of the donors genotyped, several hundred in all, around 77% fell in the Caucasian-associated ancestry cluster.

Germline V lookup: CDR1 SGHTA, CDR2 FQGTGA. J was trimmed by 5 bases and V by 6 bases; bases with no gene match: 9. This CDR3 comprises 15 residues. Study-level findings and limits: In a later analysis, several top co-occurrence clusters appeared linked to parvovirus B19, influenza, CMV and Epstein-Barr virus. TCR association rates varied by HLA locus in a later analysis, with DRB1 highest and HLA-C lowest. Indistinguishable V segments such as TRBV6-2 and TRBV6-3 were excluded.

Sequenced input: PBMCs. This receptor was identified in a woman aged 50 to 60 in good health and CMV-seropositive. This chain connects TRBV7-3 to TRBJ2-5, with 10 bases aligning to TRBD2. The CDR3 reads CASRPGTSAGETQYF. CDR3 DNA: TGTGCCAGCAGACCCGGGACTAGCGCTGGTGAGACCCAGTACTTC.